The 14 T cell receptor beta chains given below trace back to one sample, sequenced in a study of blood T cell repertoires in COVID-19. Sequenced by immunoSEQ multiplex PCR; TCRdb stores in-frame clones only, minus some. The table records 40,000 to 60,000 clones, more than 65% of them present only once. Sequencing was carried out using peripheral blood. All receptors come from an older woman with acute or convalescent COVID-19.

The chain joins TRBV2 to TRBJ2-7; 8 nucleotides align to TRBD1. This CDR3 comprises 14 residues. V lost 10 bases to trimming and J lost 0 bases; unmatched junction nucleotides: 8. Germline values: CDR1 SNHLY, CDR2 FYNNEI. This CDR3 reads CATIRTGTSYEQYF. The CDR3 DNA follows: TGTGCCACGATACGGACAGGGACCTCCTACGAGCAGTACTTC.

This clone was detected only a few times. This chain links TRBV7-2 with TRBJ2-2; 8 bases map to TRBD1. V was clipped by 0 bases and J by 0 bases; unmatched bases: 3. CDR1 and CDR2 from the germline V gene are SGHTA and FQGNSA. CDR3 length: 17 amino acids. The CDR3 DNA follows: TGTGCCAGCAGCTTAGCGCCAGGGGGCGCGAACACCGGGGAGCTGTTTTTT. This sequence encodes CASSLAPGGANTGELFF.

The chain joins TRBV6-5 to TRBJ1-1; 8 bases map to TRBD1. CDR1 and CDR2 from the germline V gene are MNHEY and SVGAGI. The CDR3 has 14 amino acids. J gave up 4 bases and V 4 bases, and 5 bases lay outside the gene matches. The DNA of the CDR3 is TGTGCCAGCAGTTCACAGGGGGACTTCACTGAAGCTTTCTTT. As protein: CASSSQGDFTEAFF.

This rearrangement joins TRBV5-6 to TRBJ1-6; D is ambiguous. The germline V gene has CDR1 SGHDT and CDR2 YYEEEE. The CDR3 length is 15 residues. Trimming took off 1 base at V and 7 bases at J, with 12 bases between the two ends. Here the CDR3 reads CASSLFLGGNSPLHF. As DNA, the CDR3 is TGTGCCAGCAGCTTGTTCTTAGGCGGAAATTCACCCCTCCACTTT.

This clone appeared a few times. The J gene is TRBJ1-6, the V gene TRBV12-3 or TRBV12-4, with D tentatively TRBD1 (6 bases). The V end lost 7 bases, the J end lost 2 bases, and 6 bases lay between the germline ends. This CDR3 comprises 13 residues. CDR3 protein: CASNRAYNSPLHF. The CDR3 nucleotides read TGTGCCAGCAACAGGGCCTATAATTCACCCCTCCACTTT.

V and J are TRBV27 and TRBJ2-6, with D tentatively TRBD1 (6 bases). The CDR3 totals 14 residues. The V end was cut by 7 bases, the J end by 4 bases, with 11 bases between. CDR1 and CDR2 (germline): MNHEY, SMNVEV (reference sequence). CDR3 loop: CASTRGSGANVLTF. The CDR3 DNA reads TGTGCCAGCACAAGGGGGTCCGGGGCCAACGTCCTGACTTTC.

V gene TRBV30 combines with J gene TRBJ1-1, with 8 bases matching TRBD1. Germline assignment: CDR1 GTSNPN and CDR2 SVGIG (reference sequence). The CDR3 totals 15 residues. The trim removed 3 bases at V and 4 bases at J, leaving 10 bases unmatched. The CDR3 protein is CAWRSPWDRRTEAFF. The DNA of the CDR3 is TGTGCCTGGAGGTCGCCCTGGGACAGGCGCACTGAAGCTTTCTTT.

The rearrangement links TRBV7-9 to TRBJ2-3; 8 positions agree with TRBD1. Per the germline V gene, CDR1 is SEHNR and CDR2 is FQNEAQ (reference sequence). The CDR3 totals 17 residues. The V segment lost 6 bases and the J segment 1 base; nucleotides outside the gene matches: 12. The CDR3 sequence is CASSNFFGQGGTDTQYF. CDR3 in DNA: TGTGCCAGCAGTAACTTCTTCGGACAGGGTGGCACAGATACGCAGTATTTT.

This sequence joins TRBV19 and TRBJ1-1; 8 bases match TRBD1. Germline-derived CDR1 and CDR2 are LNHDA and SQIVND (reference sequence). V lost 5 bases and J lost 5; bases outside the gene matches: 7. This CDR3 is 14 amino acids long. The CDR3 loop reads CASSAGQGWTEAFF. DNA of the CDR3: TGTGCCAGTAGTGCCGGACAGGGTTGGACTGAAGCTTTCTTT.

This clone was recorded once. The rearrangement joins TRBV28 to TRBJ2-2, with 11 positions matching TRBD1. The CDR3 spans 14 residues. Germline CDR1 MDHEN, CDR2 SYDVKM. The J segment lost 5 bases and the V segment lost 10 bases, leaving 6 bases of the junction unmatched. Written as DNA, the CDR3 is TGTGCCATCTTCGGACAGGGGGCAACCGGGGAGCTGTTTTTT. This sequence encodes CAIFGQGATGELFF.

The chain recombines TRBV7-2 with TRBJ2-3; no clear D. Germline V gene data show CDR1 as SGHTA and CDR2 as FQGNSA. The V gene lost 4 bases and the J gene lost 4 bases, with 6 bases spanning the gap. This CDR3 comprises 12 residues. The CDR3 sequence is CASSYAADTQYF. CDR3 in DNA: TGTGCCAGCAGCTACGCGGCAGATACGCAGTATTTT.

CDR3 bases: TGTGCCAGCAATCAGCGGGGGGTGGGTGCAGATACGCAGTATTTT. Encoded protein: CASNQRGVGADTQYF. V usage is TRBV6-5 and J usage is TRBJ2-3; 9 bases line up with TRBD2. The CDR3 is made up of 15 amino acids. Trimming cost V 7 bases and J 4 bases; bases outside gene matches: 9. CDR1 is MNHEY and CDR2 is SVGAGI in the germline V gene.

V usage is TRBV6-5 and J usage is TRBJ2-1; weak D call: TRBD2 (6 bases). The ends were cut back, 2 bases at V and 6 bases at J, with 8 bases in the middle. The germline CDR1 and CDR2 sequences are MNHEY and SVGAGI. The CDR3 is made up of 13 amino acids. CDR3 amino acids: CASSYGTPNEQFF. In nucleotides, the CDR3 is TGTGCCAGCAGTTACGGGACTCCCAATGAGCAGTTCTTC.

The chain uses TRBV7-8 and TRBJ2-5; the match to TRBD2 covers 12 bases. After removal of 7 bases from V and 4 bases from J, the junction contained 10 bases not matched to a gene. The CDR3 covers 16 residues. Germline V gene lookup returns CDR1 SGHVS and CDR2 FQNEAQ. CDR3 DNA sequence: TGTGCCAGCACCGATTTACTAGCGGGAGGATTAGAGACCCAGTACTTC. This codes for CASTDLLAGGLETQYF.